This T cell receptor (beta chain) is drawn from a study of vaccination and CD4 T cells after COVID-19. Study summary: The convalescents comprised six males and four females, two of them Hispanic.

This sample's treatment: approximately nine-day PBMC culture with coronavirus spike peptide pools or control peptides (ViraFEST assay). From the unexposed donor, CD4+ T cells were collected ahead of the COVID-19 pandemic (2011-2018). PBMCs, plated at 2 million to 2.5 million per well, were grown in the presence of 10 IU/ml IL-2 and around 10 ug/ml peptide pools. CD4+ T cells that had been cultured provided DNA sequenced with the Oncomine TCR Beta short-read assay. A single record per CDR3 protein comes from TCRdb applying MiXCR to the PCR reads. The sample lists 2,000 to 2,500 distinct CDR3 sequences, 60% seen once, with 60% to 85% in the top ten. This clonotype is termed medium-sized. Its antigen is not identified. Sequenced material: CD4+ T cells from blood, cultured in vitro. This receptor was identified in a human donor in good health.

CDR3 sequence: CASSLTSSYNSPLHF. For the CDR3, the DNA is TGTGCCAGCAGCCTGACGAGCTCCTATAATTCACCCCTCCACTTT. The V gene is TRBV7-2, the J gene TRBJ1-6; no definite D call. The CDR3 extends over 15 amino acids. Germline-derived CDR1 and CDR2 are SGHTA and FQGNSA. V dropped 5 bases and J dropped 0 bases, with 8 bases sitting between them.